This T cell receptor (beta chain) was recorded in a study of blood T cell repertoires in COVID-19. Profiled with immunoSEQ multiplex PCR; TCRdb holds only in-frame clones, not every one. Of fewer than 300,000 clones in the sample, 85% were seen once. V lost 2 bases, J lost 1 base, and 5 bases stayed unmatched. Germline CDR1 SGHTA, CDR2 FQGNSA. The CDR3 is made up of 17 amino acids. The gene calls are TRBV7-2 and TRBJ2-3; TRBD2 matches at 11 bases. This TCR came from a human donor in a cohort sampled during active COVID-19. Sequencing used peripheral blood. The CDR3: CASSLFSGRDGTDTQYF. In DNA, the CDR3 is TGTGCCAGCAGCTTATTTAGCGGGAGGGATGGCACAGATACGCAGTATTTT. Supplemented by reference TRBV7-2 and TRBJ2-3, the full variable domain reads GAGVSQSPSNKVTEKGKDVELRCDPISGHTALYWYRQSLGQGLEFLIYFQGNSAPDKSGLPSDRFSAERTGGSVSTLTIQRTQQEDSAVYLCASSLFSGRDGTDTQYFGPGTRLTVL.